These 11 T cell receptor beta chains share one sample of origin, sequenced in a study of shared clonotypes between healthy human individuals. It was CD45RO-negative cells, positively selected for CCR7, that made up naive CD8 cells, with terminally differentiated effector memory CD45RA+ cells excluded. TCRdb's copy holds only in-frame clones and misses some; the assay was immunoSEQ multiplex PCR. The sample consists of around 2,100,000 clones, approximately 94% of them appearing once. What was sequenced was naive CD8+ T cells sorted from blood. These TCRs come from a man younger than 30 in good health.

This clone appeared a single time. Other DNA sequences in this specimen translate into the identical CDR3. The gene calls are TRBV7-6 and TRBJ2-5; D not resolved. Looked up from germline, CDR1 is SGHVS and CDR2 is FNYEAQ. This CDR3 is 11 amino acids long. The germline V and J ends were trimmed by 5 bases and 5 bases, with 6 bases remaining between them. CDR3 sequence reads: CASSPGETQYF. DNA for the CDR3: TGTGCCAGCAGCCCTGGGGAGACCCAGTACTTC.

The V and J genes are TRBV4-3 and TRBJ2-3; possible D gene TRBD1, 6 bases. Germline V gene sequence: CDR1 LGHNA, CDR2 YSLEER. V lost 0 bases and J 1 base, leaving 11 bases between the germline ends. This CDR3 contains 16 residues. The CDR3 DNA is TGCGCCAGCAGCCAAGATCGAGGGGGTGGCACAGATACGCAGTATTTT. The encoded protein is CASSQDRGGGTDTQYF.

This chain links TRBV4-3 with TRBJ2-7, with D uncertain. Trimming removed 4 bases at V and 3 bases at J, with 10 bases between. The germline V gene has CDR1 LGHNA and CDR2 YSLEER. The CDR3 covers 13 residues. The CDR3 loop reads CASSLAPGYEQYF. The CDR3 region has the DNA TGCGCCAGCAGCCTTGCCCCGGGCTACGAGCAGTACTTC.

The rearrangement links TRBV10-1 to TRBJ2-5, with TRBD2 matching 9 bases. Germline assignment: CDR1 WNHNN and CDR2 SYGVQD (reference sequence). The V gene end was trimmed by 4 bases and the J gene end by 5 bases; junction bases not matched to a gene: 8. The CDR3 contains 15 residues. DNA for the CDR3: TGCGCCAGCAGTGCAGGTAGCGGGGGAGAGGAGACCCAGTACTTC. It codes for CASSAGSGGEETQYF.

The rearrangement links TRBV19 to TRBJ2-1; possible D gene TRBD1, 5 bases. CDR3 length equals 15 residues. Between the trimmed V and J ends, which lost 3 bases and 0 bases, there was a span of 9 bases. Germline V gene lookup returns CDR1 LNHDA and CDR2 SQIVND (reference sequence). This chain's CDR3 is CASSIWGSSYNEQFF. The CDR3 DNA is TGTGCCAGTAGTATCTGGGGCAGCTCCTACAATGAGCAGTTCTTC.

The chain uses TRBV29-1 and TRBJ2-1, with 7 bases fitting TRBD2. The germline V gene encodes CDR1 SQVTM and CDR2 ANQGSEA. CDR3 length equals 13 residues. The trim removed 8 bases at V and 7 bases at J, leaving 11 bases unmatched. The CDR3 is CSQYVGTTNEQFF. The CDR3 DNA follows: TGCAGCCAATATGTAGGGACTACGAATGAGCAGTTCTTC.

The gene calls are TRBV11-2 and TRBJ2-7; TRBD2 matches at 10 bases. Looked up from germline, CDR1 is SGHAT and CDR2 is FQNNGV. The CDR3 length is 15 residues. J gave up 6 bases and V 6 bases, and 11 bases lay outside the gene matches. The chain's CDR3 is CASSSSGRALGEQYF. As DNA, the CDR3 is TGTGCCAGCAGTTCCAGCGGGAGGGCCCTCGGCGAGCAGTACTTC.

The chain couples TRBV7-2 to TRBJ2-7; 7 nucleotides line up with TRBD2. This CDR3 has 15 residues. Per the germline V gene, CDR1 is SGHTA and CDR2 is FQGNSA. The junction had 7 bases not matched to a gene; V was cut back by 3 bases and J by 2 bases. The CDR3 DNA sequence: TGTGCCAGCAGCTTGCCTAGCGGAAATCCCTACGAGCAGTACTTC. As protein: CASSLPSGNPYEQYF.

The rearrangement uses TRBV28 and TRBJ2-3, with a possible D match to TRBD2 (6 bases). V was cut by 6 bases and J by 6 bases, with 16 bases left in between. Germline-derived CDR1 and CDR2 are MDHEN and SYDVKM. The CDR3 runs 14 residues. DNA for the CDR3: TGTGCCAGCAGCCCCGGGCCGAGCGGGGATACGCAGTATTTT. Its translation is CASSPGPSGDTQYF.

The chain couples TRBV2 to TRBJ2-7; 7 positions match TRBD2. This CDR3 has 14 residues. V lost 3 bases and J lost 2; bases outside the gene matches: 4. Germline V gives CDR1 SNHLY, CDR2 FYNNEI. CDR3 sequence reads: CASSEGGDPYEQYF. The CDR3 DNA sequence: TGTGCCAGCAGTGAGGGGGGGGACCCCTACGAGCAGTACTTC.

This clone appeared once. The chain is built from TRBV28 and TRBJ2-7; the D gene is possibly TRBD2 (7 bases). V was pared by 1 base and J by 6 bases, with 13 bases between. Germline V lookup: CDR1 MDHEN, CDR2 SYDVKM. This CDR3 is 14 amino acids long. The CDR3 sequence is CASSLLGGATEQYF. Here the CDR3 DNA reads TGTGCCAGCAGTTTATTGGGGGGGGCGACCGAGCAGTACTTC.